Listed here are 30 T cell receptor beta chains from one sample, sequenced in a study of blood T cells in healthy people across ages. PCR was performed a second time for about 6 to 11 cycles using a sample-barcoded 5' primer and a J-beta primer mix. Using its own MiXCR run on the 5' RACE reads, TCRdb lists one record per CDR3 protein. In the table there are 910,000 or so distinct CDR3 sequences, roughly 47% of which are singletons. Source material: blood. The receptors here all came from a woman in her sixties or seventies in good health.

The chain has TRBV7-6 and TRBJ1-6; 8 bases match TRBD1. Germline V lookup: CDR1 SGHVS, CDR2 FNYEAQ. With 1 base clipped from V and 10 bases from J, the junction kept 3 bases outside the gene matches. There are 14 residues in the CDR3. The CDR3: CASSLGGQESPLHF. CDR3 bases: TGTGCCAGCAGCTTAGGGGGACAGGAGTCACCCCTCCACTTT. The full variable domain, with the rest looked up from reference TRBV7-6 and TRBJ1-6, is GAGVSQSPRYKVTKRGQDVALRCDPISGHVSLYWYRQALGQGPEFLTYFNYEAQQDKSGLPNDRFSAERPEGSISTLTIQRTEQRDSAMYRCASSLGGQESPLHFGNGTRLTVT.

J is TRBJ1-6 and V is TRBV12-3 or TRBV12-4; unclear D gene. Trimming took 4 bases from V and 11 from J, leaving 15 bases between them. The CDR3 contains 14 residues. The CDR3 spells CASSWRGSGPPLHF. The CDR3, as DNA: TGTGCCAGCAGTTGGCGGGGTTCAGGTCCACCCCTCCACTTT.

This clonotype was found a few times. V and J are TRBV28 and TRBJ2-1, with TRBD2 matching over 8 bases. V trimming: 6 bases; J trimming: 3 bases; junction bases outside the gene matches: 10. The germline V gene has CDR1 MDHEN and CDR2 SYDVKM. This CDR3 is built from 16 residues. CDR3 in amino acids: CASSYTGTRYYNEQFF. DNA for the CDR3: TGTGCCAGCAGCTATACCGGGACTAGATACTACAATGAGCAGTTCTTC.

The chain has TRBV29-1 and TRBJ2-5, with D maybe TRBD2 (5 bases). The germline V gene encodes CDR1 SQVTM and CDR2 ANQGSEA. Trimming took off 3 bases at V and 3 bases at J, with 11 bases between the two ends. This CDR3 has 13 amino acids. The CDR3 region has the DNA TGCAGCGTTGATCGAGGGTTTAAAGAGACCCAGTACTTC. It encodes CSVDRGFKETQYF. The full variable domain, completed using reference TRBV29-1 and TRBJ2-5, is SAVISQKPSRDICQRGTSLTIQCQVDSQVTMMFWYRQQPGQSLTLIATANQGSEATYESGFVIDKFPISRPNLTFSTLTVSNMSPEDSSIYLCSVDRGFKETQYFGPGTRLLVL.

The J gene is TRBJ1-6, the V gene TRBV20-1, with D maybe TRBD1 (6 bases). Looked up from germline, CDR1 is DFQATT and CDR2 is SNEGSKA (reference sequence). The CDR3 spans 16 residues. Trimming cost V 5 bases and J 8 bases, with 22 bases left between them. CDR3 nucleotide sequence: TGCAGTGCTGTAGGGGGGACAACCGGATGGGATTCACCCCTCCACTTT. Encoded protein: CSAVGGTTGWDSPLHF.

The CDR3 protein is CASSAASGRSNEQYF. The DNA for the CDR3 is TGCGCCAGCAGCGCGGCTAGCGGGAGGAGCAACGAGCAGTACTTC. The chain employs TRBV4-3 and TRBJ2-7, with TRBD2 matching over 11 bases. Trimming cost V 5 bases and J 5 bases; bases outside gene matches: 8. CDR3 size: 15 residues. Germline V CDR1 and CDR2: LGHNA, YSLEER.

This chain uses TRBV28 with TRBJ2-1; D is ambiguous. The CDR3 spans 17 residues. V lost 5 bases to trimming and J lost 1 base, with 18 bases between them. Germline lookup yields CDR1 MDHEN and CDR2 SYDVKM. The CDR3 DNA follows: TGTGCCAGCAGTCCCCAGATTGGCGCTAGTTCCTACAATGAGCAGTTCTTC. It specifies CASSPQIGASSYNEQFF.

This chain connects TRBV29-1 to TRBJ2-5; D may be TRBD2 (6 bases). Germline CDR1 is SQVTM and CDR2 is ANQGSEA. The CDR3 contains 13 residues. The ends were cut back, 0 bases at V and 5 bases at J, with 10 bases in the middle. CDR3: CSVEDRGWETQYF. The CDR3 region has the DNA TGCAGCGTTGAAGATCGGGGGTGGGAGACCCAGTACTTC.

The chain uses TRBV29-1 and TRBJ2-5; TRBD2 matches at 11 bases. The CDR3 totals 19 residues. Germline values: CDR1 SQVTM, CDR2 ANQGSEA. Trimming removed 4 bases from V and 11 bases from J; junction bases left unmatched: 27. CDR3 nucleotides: TGCAGCGTTGTACCCGGGACTAGCGGTATTCGAAAGAAGGGTAATGAGCAGTACTTC. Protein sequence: CSVVPGTSGIRKKGNEQYF.

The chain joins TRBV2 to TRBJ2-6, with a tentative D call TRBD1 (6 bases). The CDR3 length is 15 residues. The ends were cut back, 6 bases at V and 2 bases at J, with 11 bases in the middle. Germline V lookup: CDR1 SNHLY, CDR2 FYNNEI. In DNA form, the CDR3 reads TGTGCCAGCAGCTTGGACAGAACTGGGGCCAACGTCCTGACTTTC. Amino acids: CASSLDRTGANVLTF.

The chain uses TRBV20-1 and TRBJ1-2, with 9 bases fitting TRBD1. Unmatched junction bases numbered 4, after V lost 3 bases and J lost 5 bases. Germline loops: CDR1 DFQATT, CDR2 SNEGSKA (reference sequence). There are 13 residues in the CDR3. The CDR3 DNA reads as TGCAGTGCTAGGGGGGACAGGGAGTATGGCTACACCTTC. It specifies CSARGDREYGYTF.

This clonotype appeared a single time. The CDR3 protein is CASRTIRGELFF. CDR3 in DNA: TGTGCCAGCAGAACCATCCGGGGGGAGCTGTTTTTT. This rearrangement joins TRBV27 to TRBJ2-2, with unresolved D. Looked up from germline, CDR1 is MNHEY and CDR2 is SMNVEV (reference sequence). The CDR3 consists of 12 residues. V was shortened by 6 bases and J by 8 bases, with 10 bases between the two germline ends.

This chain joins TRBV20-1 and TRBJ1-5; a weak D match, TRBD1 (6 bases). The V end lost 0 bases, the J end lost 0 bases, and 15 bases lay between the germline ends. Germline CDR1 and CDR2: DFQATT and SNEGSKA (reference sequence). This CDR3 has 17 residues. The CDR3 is CSARDRQGLSSNQPQHF. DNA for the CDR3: TGCAGTGCTAGAGATCGCCAGGGGTTAAGTAGCAATCAGCCCCAGCATTTT.

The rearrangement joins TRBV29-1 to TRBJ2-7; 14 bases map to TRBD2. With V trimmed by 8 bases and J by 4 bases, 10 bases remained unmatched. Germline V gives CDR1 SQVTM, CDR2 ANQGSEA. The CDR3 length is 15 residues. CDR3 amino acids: CSSRGTSGSPYEQYF. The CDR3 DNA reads TGCAGCTCCAGAGGGACTAGCGGGAGTCCGTACGAGCAGTACTTC.

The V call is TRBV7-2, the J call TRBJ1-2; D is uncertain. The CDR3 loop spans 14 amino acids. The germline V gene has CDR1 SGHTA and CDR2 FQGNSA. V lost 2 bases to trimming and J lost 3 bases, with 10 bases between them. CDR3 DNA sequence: TGTGCCAGCAGCTTAACCCGGGATTACTATGGCTACACCTTC. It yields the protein CASSLTRDYYGYTF.

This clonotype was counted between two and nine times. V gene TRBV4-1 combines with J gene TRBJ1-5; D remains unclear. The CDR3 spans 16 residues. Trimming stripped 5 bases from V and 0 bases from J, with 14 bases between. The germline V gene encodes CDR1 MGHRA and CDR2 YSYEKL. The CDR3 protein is CASSDVLTDSNQPQHF. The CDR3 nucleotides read TGCGCCAGCAGCGACGTCCTGACGGATAGCAATCAGCCCCAGCATTTT.

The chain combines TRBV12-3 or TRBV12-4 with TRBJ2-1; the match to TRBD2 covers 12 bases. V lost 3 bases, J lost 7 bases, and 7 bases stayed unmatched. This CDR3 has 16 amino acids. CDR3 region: CASSFRLAGGANEQFF. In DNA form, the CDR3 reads TGTGCCAGCAGTTTCCGTCTAGCGGGAGGGGCGAATGAGCAGTTCTTC.

CDR3: CASSLLLAAIRGQYF. Written as DNA, the CDR3 is TGTGCCAGCAGTTTGTTACTAGCGGCCATAAGGGGGCAGTACTTC. The rearrangement joins TRBV28 to TRBJ2-5, with 8 bases identical to TRBD2. The CDR3 length is 15 residues. V was clipped by 3 bases and J by 11 bases; unmatched bases: 14. Germline V gene lookup returns CDR1 MDHEN and CDR2 SYDVKM.

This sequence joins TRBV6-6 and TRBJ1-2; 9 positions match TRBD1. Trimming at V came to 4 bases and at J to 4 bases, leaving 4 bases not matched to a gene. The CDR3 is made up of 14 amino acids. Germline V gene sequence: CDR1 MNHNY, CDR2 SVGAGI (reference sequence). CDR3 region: CASSSRTGAYGYTF. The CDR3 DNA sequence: TGTGCCAGCAGTTCCCGGACAGGGGCCTATGGCTACACCTTC.

Written as DNA, the CDR3 is TGCAGTGCTAGAGATCGACCCCTTGGACAGATCTCCTACGAGCAGTACTTC. Translating it yields CSARDRPLGQISYEQYF. This chain joins TRBV20-1 and TRBJ2-7; D is possibly TRBD1 (6 bases). CDR1 is DFQATT, CDR2 SNEGSKA, per germline (reference sequence). V was cut by 0 bases and J by 0 bases, with 18 bases left in between. The CDR3 totals 17 residues.

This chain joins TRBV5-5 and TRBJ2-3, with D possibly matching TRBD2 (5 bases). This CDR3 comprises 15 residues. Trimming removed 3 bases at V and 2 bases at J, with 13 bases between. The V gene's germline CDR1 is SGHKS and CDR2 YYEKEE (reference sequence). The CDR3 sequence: CASSYRGRPTDTQYF. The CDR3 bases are TGTGCCAGCAGCTATAGAGGGAGACCCACAGATACGCAGTATTTT.

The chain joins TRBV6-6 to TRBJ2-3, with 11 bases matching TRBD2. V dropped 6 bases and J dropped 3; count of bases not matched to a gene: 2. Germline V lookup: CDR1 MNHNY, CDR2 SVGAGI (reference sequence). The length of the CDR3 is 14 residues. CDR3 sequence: CASRTSGATDTQYF. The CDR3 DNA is TGTGCCAGCAGGACTAGCGGGGCGACAGATACGCAGTATTTT.

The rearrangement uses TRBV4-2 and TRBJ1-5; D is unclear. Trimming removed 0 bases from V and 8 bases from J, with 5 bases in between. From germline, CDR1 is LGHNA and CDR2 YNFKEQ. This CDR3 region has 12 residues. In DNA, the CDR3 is TGTGCCAGCAGCCAAGATGATAAGCCCCAGCATTTT. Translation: CASSQDDKPQHF.

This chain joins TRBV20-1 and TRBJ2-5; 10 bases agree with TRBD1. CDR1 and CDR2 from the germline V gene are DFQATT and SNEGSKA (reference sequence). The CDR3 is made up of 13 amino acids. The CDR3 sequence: CSPTTGGIETQYF. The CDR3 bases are TGCAGCCCTACGACAGGGGGCATCGAGACCCAGTACTTC.

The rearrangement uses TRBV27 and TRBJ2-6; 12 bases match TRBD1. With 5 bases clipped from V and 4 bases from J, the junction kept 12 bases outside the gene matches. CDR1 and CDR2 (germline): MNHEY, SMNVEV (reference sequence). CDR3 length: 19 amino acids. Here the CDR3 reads CASSPIPGQGAFGANVLTF. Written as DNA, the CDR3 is TGTGCCAGCAGTCCGATCCCGGGACAGGGGGCGTTCGGGGCCAACGTCCTGACTTTC.

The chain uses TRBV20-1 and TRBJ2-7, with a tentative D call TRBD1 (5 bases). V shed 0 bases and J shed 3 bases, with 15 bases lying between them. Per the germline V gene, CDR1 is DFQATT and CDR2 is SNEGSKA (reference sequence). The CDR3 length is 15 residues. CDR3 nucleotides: TGCAGTGCTAGAGAGCTTAAAGGACAAAGCTACGAGCAGTACTTC. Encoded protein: CSARELKGQSYEQYF.

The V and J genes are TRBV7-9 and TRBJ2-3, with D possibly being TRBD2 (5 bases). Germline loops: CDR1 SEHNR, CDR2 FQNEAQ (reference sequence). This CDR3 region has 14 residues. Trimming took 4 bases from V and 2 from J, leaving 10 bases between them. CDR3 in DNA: TGTGCCAGCAGCTCGAGAGCGGACACAGATACGCAGTATTTT. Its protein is CASSSRADTDTQYF.

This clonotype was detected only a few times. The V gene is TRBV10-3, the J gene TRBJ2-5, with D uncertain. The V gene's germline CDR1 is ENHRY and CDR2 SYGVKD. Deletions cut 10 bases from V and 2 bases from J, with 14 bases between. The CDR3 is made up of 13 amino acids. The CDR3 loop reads CATALAQQETQYF. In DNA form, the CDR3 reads TGTGCCACAGCCCTGGCACAGCAAGAGACCCAGTACTTC.

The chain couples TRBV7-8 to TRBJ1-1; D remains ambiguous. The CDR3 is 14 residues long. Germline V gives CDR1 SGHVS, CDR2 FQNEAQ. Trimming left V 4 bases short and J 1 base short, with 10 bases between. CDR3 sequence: CASSSTFRNTEAFF. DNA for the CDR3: TGTGCCAGCAGCTCTACCTTTCGGAACACTGAAGCTTTCTTT. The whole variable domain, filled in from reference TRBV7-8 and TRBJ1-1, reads GAGVSQSPRYKVAKRGQDVALRCDPISGHVSLFWYQQALGQGPEFLTYFQNEAQLDKSGLPSDRFFAERPEGSVSTLKIQRTQQEDSAVYLCASSSTFRNTEAFFGQGTRLTVV.

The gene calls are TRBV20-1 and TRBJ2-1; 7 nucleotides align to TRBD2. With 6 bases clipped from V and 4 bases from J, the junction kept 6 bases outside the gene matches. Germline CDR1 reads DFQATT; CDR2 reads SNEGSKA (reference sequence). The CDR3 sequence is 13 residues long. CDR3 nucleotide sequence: TGCAGTGCGTTACTAGCGTGGTACAATGAGCAGTTCTTC. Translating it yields CSALLAWYNEQFF.